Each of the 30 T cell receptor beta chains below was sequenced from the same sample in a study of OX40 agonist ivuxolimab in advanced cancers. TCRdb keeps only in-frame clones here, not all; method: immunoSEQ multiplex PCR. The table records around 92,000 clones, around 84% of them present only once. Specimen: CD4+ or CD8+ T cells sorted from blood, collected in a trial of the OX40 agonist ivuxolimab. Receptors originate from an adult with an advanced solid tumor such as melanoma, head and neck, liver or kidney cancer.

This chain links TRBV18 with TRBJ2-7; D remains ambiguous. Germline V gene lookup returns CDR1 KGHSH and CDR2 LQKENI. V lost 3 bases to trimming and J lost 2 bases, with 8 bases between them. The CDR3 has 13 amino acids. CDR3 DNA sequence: TGTGCCAGCTCACCGTCAGGAGCCTACGAGCAGTACGTC. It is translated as CASSPSGAYEQYV.

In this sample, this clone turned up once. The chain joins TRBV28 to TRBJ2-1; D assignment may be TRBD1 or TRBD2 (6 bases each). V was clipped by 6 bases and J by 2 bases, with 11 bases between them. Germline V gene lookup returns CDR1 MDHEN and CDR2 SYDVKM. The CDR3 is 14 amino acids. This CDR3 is CASRSGAAYNEQFF. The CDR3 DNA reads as TGTGCCAGCAGGTCGGGGGCGGCCTACAATGAGCAGTTCTTC.

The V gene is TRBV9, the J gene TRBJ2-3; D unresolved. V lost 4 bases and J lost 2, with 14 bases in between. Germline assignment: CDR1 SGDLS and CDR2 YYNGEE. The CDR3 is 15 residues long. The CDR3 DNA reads TGTGCCAGCAGCATCTCAGGATTTTTCACAGATACGCAGTATTTT. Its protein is CASSISGFFTDTQYF. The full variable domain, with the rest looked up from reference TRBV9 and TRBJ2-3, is DSGVTQTPKHLITATGQRVTLRCSPRSGDLSVYWYQQSLDQGLQFLIQYYNGEERAKGNILERFSAQQFPDLHSELNLSSLELGDSALYFCASSISGFFTDTQYFGPGTRLTVL.

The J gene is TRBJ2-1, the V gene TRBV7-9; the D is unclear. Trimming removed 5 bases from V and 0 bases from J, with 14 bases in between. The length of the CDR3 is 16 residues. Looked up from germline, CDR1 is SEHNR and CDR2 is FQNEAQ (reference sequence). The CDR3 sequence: CASSQETRSSYNEQFF. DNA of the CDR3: TGTGCCAGCAGCCAGGAAACCCGTAGCTCCTACAATGAGCAGTTCTTC.

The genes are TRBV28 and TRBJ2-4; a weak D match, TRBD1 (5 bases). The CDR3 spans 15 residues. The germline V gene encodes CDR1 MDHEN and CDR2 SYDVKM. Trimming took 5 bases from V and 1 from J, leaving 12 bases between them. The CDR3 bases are TGTGCCAGCAGTGAAAGGGGTACGGCCAAAAACATTCAGTACTTC. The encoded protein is CASSERGTAKNIQYF.

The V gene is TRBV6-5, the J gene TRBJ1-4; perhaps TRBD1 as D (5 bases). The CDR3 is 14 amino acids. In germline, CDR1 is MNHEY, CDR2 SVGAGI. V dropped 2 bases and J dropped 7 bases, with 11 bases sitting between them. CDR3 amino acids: CASSYGRGSEKLFF. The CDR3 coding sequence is TGTGCCAGCAGTTACGGCCGGGGGAGTGAAAAACTGTTTTTT.

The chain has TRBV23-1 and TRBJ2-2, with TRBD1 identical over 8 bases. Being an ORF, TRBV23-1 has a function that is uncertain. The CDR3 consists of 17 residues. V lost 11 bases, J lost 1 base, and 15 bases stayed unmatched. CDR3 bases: TGCGCCGGGGGAGCCACGGGACAGGAGGAGAACACCGGGGAGCTGTTTTTT. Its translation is CAGGATGQEENTGELFF.

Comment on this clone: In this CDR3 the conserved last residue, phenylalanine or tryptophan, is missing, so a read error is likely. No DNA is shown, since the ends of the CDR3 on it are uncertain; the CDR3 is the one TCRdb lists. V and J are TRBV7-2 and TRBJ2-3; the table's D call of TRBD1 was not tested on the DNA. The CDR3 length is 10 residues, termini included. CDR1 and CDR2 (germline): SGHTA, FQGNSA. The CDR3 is CASSLGTGKR.

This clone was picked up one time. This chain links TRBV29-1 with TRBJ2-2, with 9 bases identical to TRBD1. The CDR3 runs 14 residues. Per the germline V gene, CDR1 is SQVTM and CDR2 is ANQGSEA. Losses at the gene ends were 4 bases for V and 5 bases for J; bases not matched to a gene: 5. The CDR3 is CSVGRDRVTGELFF. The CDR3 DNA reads TGCAGCGTTGGACGGGACAGGGTAACCGGGGAGCTGTTTTTT.

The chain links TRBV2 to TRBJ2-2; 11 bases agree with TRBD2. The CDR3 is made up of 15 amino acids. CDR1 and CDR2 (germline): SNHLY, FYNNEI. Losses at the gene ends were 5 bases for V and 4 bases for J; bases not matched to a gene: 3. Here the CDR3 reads CASSSGLAGTGELFF. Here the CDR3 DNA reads TGTGCCAGCAGTTCTGGACTAGCGGGCACCGGGGAGCTGTTTTTT.

This CDR3 is CASSLSRGEQYF. CDR3 nucleotides: TGTGCCAGTTCCCTCTCGCGGGGGGAGCAGTACTTC. The J gene is TRBJ2-7, the V gene TRBV19; 7 bases are shared with TRBD2. CDR3 size: 12 residues. Germline CDR1 reads LNHDA; CDR2 reads SQIVND (reference sequence). The V segment lost 8 bases and the J segment 7 bases; nucleotides outside the gene matches: 8.

CDR3 amino acids: CASSWSGVTQPQHF. The DNA of the CDR3 is TGTGCCAGCAGTTGGTCAGGGGTGACTCAGCCCCAGCATTTT. The chain links TRBV27 to TRBJ1-5; D may be TRBD1 (6 bases). CDR1 and CDR2 (germline): MNHEY, SMNVEV (reference sequence). Trimming took off 4 bases at V and 6 bases at J, with 13 bases between the two ends. This CDR3 is 14 amino acids long.

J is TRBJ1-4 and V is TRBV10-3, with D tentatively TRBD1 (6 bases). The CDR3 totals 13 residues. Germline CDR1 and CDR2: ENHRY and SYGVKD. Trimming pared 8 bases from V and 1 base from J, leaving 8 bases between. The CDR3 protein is CAIGGETNEKLFF. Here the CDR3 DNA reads TGTGCCATCGGGGGCGAAACTAATGAAAAACTGTTTTTT.

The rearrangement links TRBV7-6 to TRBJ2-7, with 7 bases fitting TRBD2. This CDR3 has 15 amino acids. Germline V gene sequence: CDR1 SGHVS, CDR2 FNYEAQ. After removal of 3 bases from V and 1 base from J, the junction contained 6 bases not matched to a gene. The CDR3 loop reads CASSLGGTTSYEQYF. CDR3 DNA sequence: TGTGCCAGCAGCTTGGGGGGGACTACTTCCTACGAGCAGTACTTC. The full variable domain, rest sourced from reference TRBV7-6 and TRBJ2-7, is GAGVSQSPRYKVTKRGQDVALRCDPISGHVSLYWYRQALGQGPEFLTYFNYEAQQDKSGLPNDRFSAERPEGSISTLTIQRTEQRDSAMYRCASSLGGTTSYEQYFGPGTRLTVT.

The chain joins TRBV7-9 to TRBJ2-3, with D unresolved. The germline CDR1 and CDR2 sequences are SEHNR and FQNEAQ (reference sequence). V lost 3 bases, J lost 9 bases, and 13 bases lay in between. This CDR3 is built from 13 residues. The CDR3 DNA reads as TGTGCCAGCAGCTTGATTTACGTCGACACGCAGTATTTT. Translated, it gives CASSLIYVDTQYF. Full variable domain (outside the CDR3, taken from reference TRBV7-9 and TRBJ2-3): DTGVSQNPRHKITKRGQNVTFRCDPISEHNRLYWYRQTLGQGPEFLTYFQNEAQLEKSRLLSDRFSAERPKGSFSTLEIQRTEQGDSAMYLCASSLIYVDTQYFGPGTRLTVL.

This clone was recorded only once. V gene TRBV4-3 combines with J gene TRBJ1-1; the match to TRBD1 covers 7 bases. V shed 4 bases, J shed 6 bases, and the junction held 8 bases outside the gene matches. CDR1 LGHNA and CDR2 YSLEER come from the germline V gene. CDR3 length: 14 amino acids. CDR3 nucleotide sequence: TGCGCCAGCAGCCGAGACGACAGGGCCCCTGAAGCTTTCTTT. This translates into CASSRDDRAPEAFF.

Here the CDR3 reads CASSFQGRDTEAFF. CDR3 coding DNA: TGTGCCAGCAGCTTCCAGGGGCGCGACACTGAAGCTTTCTTT. This chain joins TRBV13 and TRBJ1-1; possibly TRBD1 for D (6 bases). CDR1 is PRHDT and CDR2 is FYEKMQ in the germline V gene (reference sequence). Trimming stripped 3 bases from V and 3 bases from J, with 11 bases between. This CDR3 spans 14 amino acids.

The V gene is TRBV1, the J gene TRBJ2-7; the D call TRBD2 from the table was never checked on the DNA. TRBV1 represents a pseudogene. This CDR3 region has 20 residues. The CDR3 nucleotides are TGCACCAGCAGCCAACCTCGACCACTAGCGGGGGTCGTCCTCTCCTACGAGCAGTACTTC. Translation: CTSSQPRPLAGVVLSYEQYF.

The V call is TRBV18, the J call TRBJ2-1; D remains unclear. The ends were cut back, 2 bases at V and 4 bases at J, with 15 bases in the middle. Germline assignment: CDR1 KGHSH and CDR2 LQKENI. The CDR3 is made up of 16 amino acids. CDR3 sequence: CASSPMGKVSYNEQFF. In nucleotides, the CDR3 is TGTGCCAGCTCACCAATGGGAAAAGTCTCTTACAATGAGCAGTTCTTC.

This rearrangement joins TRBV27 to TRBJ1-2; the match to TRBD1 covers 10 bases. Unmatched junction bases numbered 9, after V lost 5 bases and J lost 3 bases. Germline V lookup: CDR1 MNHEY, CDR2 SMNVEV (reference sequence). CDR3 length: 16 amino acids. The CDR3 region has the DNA TGTGCCAGCAGTCCGGGCCGGACAGGGGGGGACTATGGCTACACCTTC. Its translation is CASSPGRTGGDYGYTF.

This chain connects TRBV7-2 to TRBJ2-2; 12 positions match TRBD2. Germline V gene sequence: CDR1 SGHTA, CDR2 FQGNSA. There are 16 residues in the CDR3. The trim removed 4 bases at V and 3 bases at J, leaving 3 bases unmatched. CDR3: CASSSSGGAYTGELFF. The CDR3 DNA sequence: TGTGCCAGCAGCTCTAGCGGGGGGGCCTACACCGGGGAGCTGTTTTTT.

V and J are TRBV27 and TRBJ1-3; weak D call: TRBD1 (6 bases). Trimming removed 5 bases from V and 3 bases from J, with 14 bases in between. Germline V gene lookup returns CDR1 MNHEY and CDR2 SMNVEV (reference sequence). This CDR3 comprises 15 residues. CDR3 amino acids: CASSRGGSNGNTIYF. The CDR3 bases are TGTGCCAGCAGTAGGGGGGGCAGTAATGGAAACACCATATATTTT.

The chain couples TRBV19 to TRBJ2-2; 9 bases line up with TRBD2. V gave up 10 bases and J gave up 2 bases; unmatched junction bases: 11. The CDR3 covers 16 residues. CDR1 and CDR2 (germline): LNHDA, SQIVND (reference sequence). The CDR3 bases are TGTGCCACCCCGAAGCGGGGGGCCCTAAACACCGGGGAGCTGTTTTTT. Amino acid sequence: CATPKRGALNTGELFF.

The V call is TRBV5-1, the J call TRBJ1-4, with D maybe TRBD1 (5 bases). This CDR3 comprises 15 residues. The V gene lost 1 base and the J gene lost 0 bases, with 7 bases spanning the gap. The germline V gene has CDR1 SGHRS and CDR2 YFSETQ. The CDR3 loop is CASSLTGSTNEKLFF. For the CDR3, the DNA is TGCGCCAGCAGCTTGACAGGCTCAACTAATGAAAAACTGTTTTTT.

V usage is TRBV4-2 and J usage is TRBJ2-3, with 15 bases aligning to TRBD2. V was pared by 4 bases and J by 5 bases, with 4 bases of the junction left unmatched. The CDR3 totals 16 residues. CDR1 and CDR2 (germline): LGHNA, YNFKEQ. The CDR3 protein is CASSRGTSGGLDTQYF. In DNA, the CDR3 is TGTGCCAGCAGCCGTGGGACTAGCGGGGGGTTAGATACGCAGTATTTT.

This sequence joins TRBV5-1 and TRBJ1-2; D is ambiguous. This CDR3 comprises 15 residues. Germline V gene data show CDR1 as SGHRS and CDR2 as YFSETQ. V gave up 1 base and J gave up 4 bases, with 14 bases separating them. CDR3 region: CASSLLSEGAYGYTF. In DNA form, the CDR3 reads TGCGCCAGCAGCTTGTTGTCGGAAGGAGCCTATGGCTACACCTTC. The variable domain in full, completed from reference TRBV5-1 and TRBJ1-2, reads KAGVTQTPRYLIKTRGQQVTLSCSPISGHRSVSWYQQTPGQGLQFLFEYFSETQRNKGNFPGRFSGRQFSNSRSEMNVSTLELGDSALYLCASSLLSEGAYGYTFGSGTRLTVV.

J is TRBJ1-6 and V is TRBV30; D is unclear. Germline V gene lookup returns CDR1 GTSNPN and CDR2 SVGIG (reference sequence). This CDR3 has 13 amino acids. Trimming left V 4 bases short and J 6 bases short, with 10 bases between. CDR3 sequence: CAWTLESNSPLHF. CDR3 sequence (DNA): TGTGCCTGGACATTGGAGTCTAATTCACCCCTCCACTTT.

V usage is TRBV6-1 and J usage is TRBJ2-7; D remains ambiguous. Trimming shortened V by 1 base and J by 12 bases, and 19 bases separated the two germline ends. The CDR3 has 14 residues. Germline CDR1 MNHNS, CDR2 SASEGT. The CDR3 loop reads CASSEVGVSPRPYV. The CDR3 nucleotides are TGTGCCAGCAGTGAAGTTGGGGTGAGCCCCCGACCGTACGTC.

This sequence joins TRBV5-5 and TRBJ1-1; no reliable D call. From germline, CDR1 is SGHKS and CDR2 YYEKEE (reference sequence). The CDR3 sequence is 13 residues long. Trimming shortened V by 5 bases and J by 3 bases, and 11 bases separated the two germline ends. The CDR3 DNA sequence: TGTGCCAGCAGAATGGAGGTAGACACTGAAGCTTTCTTT. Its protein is CASRMEVDTEAFF.

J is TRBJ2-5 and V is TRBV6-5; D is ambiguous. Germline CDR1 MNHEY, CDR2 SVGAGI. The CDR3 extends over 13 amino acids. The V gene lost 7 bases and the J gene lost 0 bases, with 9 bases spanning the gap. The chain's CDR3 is CASKAQYQETQYF. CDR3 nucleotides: TGTGCCAGCAAGGCACAATACCAAGAGACCCAGTACTTC.